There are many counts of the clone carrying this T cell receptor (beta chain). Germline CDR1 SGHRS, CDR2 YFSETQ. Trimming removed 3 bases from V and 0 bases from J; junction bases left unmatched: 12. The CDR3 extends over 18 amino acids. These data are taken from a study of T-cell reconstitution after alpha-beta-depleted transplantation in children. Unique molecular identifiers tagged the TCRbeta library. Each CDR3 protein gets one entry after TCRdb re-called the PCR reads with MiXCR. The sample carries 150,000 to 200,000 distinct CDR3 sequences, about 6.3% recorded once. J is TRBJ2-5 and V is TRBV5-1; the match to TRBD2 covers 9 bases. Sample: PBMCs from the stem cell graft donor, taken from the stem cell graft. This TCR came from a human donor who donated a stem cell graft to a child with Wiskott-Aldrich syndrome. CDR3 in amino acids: CASSSLGVAGAYQETQYF. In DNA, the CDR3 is TGCGCCAGCAGCTCGCTGGGGGTAGCGGGAGCCTACCAAGAGACCCAGTACTTC.